This TCR beta chain emerged from a study of blood T cell repertoires in COVID-19. As originally analysed: Reference gene primer amplification gave nucleated cell count estimates. Some clones are missing from TCRdb's copy, which holds only in-frame ones; the method was immunoSEQ multiplex PCR. D and trimming come from the DNA, and the V and J calls and clone size come from that table. Seen here are 80,000 or so clones, approximately 85% observed once, and the top ten hold about a tenth. This CDR3 spans 13 amino acids. Germline CDR1 reads SGHKS; CDR2 reads YYEKEE (reference sequence). The germline V and J ends were trimmed by 3 bases and 2 bases, with 8 bases remaining between them.

Sequenced material: peripheral blood. The chain joins TRBV5-5 to TRBJ1-2, with D tentatively TRBD1 (5 bases). The clonotype was recovered from a man aged 60 to 69 with COVID-19, enrolled during active disease. The CDR3 here is CASSSGQNYGYTF. The CDR3, as DNA: TGTGCCAGCAGCTCCGGACAAAACTATGGCTACACCTTC.